These T cell receptor beta chains were read from a single sample in a study of T cells in Graves' hyperthyroidism and ophthalmopathy. TCRdb analysed the multiplex PCR reads with MiXCR anew, one entry per CDR3 protein. Of a few hundred thousand distinct CDR3 sequences listed, less than 15% are singletons. Sequencing was carried out using blood. These TCRs come from a man aged 25-40 years with Graves' hyperthyroidism that later progressed to Graves' ophthalmopathy. Both conserved end residues are part of each CDR3. The order of the fields is V gene, CDR3 protein.

v_call: TRBV6-1
cdr3_aa: CASRTGQRSNTGELFF

v_call: TRBV7-2
cdr3_aa: CASSPDPGAYEQYF

v_call: TRBV6-1
cdr3_aa: CASRSRDRANYGYTF

v_call: TRBV6-5
cdr3_aa: CASSYWRGPEEGNYGYTF

v_call: TRBV20-1
cdr3_aa: CSARAGTANTGELFF

v_call: TRBV5-1
cdr3_aa: CASSAWGASNQPQHF

v_call: TRBV4-1
cdr3_aa: CASSQETGALNTEAFF

v_call: TRBV11-2
cdr3_aa: CASSSHLYILNTGELFF

v_call: TRBV6-5
cdr3_aa: CASSYGEGLNTEAFF

v_call: TRBV7-9
cdr3_aa: CASSSGGTVSYEQYF

v_call: TRBV9
cdr3_aa: CASSVSGLAYGYTF

v_call: TRBV6-1
cdr3_aa: CASIPDRGTEAFF

v_call: TRBV7-6
cdr3_aa: CASSKTYGVNTEAFF

v_call: TRBV6-8
cdr3_aa: CASSYSPGQAPYEQYF

v_call: TRBV12-3/TRBV12-4
cdr3_aa: CASSLAYSPLHF

v_call: TRBV9
cdr3_aa: CASSVAGTTYEQYF

v_call: TRBV30
cdr3_aa: CAWRGFSYEQYF

v_call: TRBV20-1
cdr3_aa: CSAQGKSSGSSYEQYF

v_call: TRBV4-1
cdr3_aa: CASSLGEGDTQYF

v_call: TRBV28
cdr3_aa: CATRPQGHYEQYF

v_call: TRBV4-1
cdr3_aa: CASSQDSQEREISYEQYF

v_call: TRBV6-5
cdr3_aa: CASSYKLAGAETQYF

v_call: TRBV7-2
cdr3_aa: CASSFSGPPYNEQFF

v_call: TRBV5-8
cdr3_aa: CASSSTGREETQYF

v_call: TRBV7-9
cdr3_aa: CASSGSGTGVSPLHF

v_call: TRBV2
cdr3_aa: CASELSSYEQYF

v_call: TRBV20-1
cdr3_aa: CSASQEMDTEAFF

v_call: TRBV11-1
cdr3_aa: CASTAGPHYEQYF

v_call: TRBV24-1
cdr3_aa: CATNGRGDTGELFF